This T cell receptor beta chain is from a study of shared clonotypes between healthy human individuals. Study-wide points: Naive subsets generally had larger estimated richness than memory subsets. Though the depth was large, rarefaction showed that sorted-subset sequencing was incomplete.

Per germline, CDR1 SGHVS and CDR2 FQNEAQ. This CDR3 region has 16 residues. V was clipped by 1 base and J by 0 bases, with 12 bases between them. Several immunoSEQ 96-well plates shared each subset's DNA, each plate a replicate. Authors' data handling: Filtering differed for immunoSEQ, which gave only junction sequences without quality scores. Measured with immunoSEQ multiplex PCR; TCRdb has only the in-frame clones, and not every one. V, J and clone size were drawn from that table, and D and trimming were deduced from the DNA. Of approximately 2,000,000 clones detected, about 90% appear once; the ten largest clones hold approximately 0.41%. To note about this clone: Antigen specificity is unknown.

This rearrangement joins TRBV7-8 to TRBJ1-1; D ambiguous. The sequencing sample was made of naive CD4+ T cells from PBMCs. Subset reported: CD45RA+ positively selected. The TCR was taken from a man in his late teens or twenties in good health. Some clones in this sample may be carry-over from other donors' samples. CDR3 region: CASSLERVELNTEAFF. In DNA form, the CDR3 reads TGTGCCAGCAGCTTAGAACGTGTTGAATTGAACACTGAAGCTTTCTTT.